These T cell receptor beta chains were read from a single sample in a study of blood T cell repertoires in COVID-19. TCRdb keeps only in-frame clones here, not all; method: immunoSEQ multiplex PCR. The sample has approximately 140,000 clones; about 86% are singletons. Sequencing input: peripheral blood. The receptors derive from a man in his 70s with acute or convalescent COVID-19. The CDR3 runs from the conserved cysteine through the conserved F or W. D genes are given only for firm matches.

>TRBD2|TRBV7-3
CASSFGTSNTGELFF
>NA|TRBV6-2/TRBV6-3
CASSSPPAGSYEQYF
>TRBD2|TRBV11-2
CASSLASGGPYEQFF
>TRBD2|TRBV7-2
CASSTGTSGSETQYF
>NA|TRBV3-1/TRBV3-2
CASSQRESGNTIYF
>TRBD2|TRBV2
CASRETSGYNEQFF
>TRBD1|TRBV29-1
CSVTGTDGYTF
>TRBD1|TRBV9
CASSVSPGQGTEAFF
>TRBD2|TRBV5-4
CASSLTGGLAGGFYNEQFF
>TRBD1|TRBV14
CASSSPDSGQGGYSGNTIYF
>NA|TRBV19
CASSIATYNEQFF
>NA|TRBV24-1
CATSRGAIGELFF
>NA|TRBV3-1/TRBV3-2
CASSQPRDFPSYEQYF
>NA|TRBV27
CASSSTGLPTYNEQFF
>TRBD2|TRBV27
CASSLIPLRLAGKNTGELFF